This T cell receptor (beta chain) is drawn from a study of monozygotic twins with inflammatory bowel disease. General observations from the study: Any single strong signal or clonotype tied to IBD lacked support.

With respect to this clonotype: As yet, its antigen is unknown.

CDR1 is SGHRS and CDR2 is YFSETQ in the germline V gene. The CDR3 sequence is 14 residues long. After re-calling the 5' RACE reads, TCRdb lists one entry per CDR3 protein, DNA absent. This table lists approximately 420,000 distinct CDR3 sequences. The J gene is TRBJ2-7, the V gene TRBV5-1. This sequence was found in a human donor with ulcerative colitis or Crohn's disease, or a healthy co-twin of an affected twin (not recorded which). The sample comprised blood. CDR3 amino acids: CASSSRVSTYEQYF.